This passage covers 13 T cell receptor beta chains from one sample sequenced in a study of neoadjuvant anti-PD-1 for oral cavity cancer (TCRdb year 2021). What the time point label conveys for this sample: before neoadjuvant nivolumab. Library method: the immunoSEQ multiplex PCR assay. TCRdb holds this immuneACCESS table with in-frame rearrangements only. Some clones are missing; in checked studies, unresolved V genes explain under half, and the rest has no known cause. The sample table contains around 81,000 clones; only one count was recorded for under 90% of them. Roughly 3% of the sample is taken by the ten largest. The specimen comprised PBMCs, sampled before nivolumab (anti-PD-1) treatment. The receptors were gathered from a person aged 35 to 85 with oral cavity squamous cell carcinoma.

This clone appeared once. The chain combines TRBV6-1 with TRBJ1-3, with 7 bases lining up with TRBD1. Trimming removed 4 bases from V and 0 bases from J; junction bases left unmatched: 9. CDR3 length equals 17 residues. Germline assignment: CDR1 MNHNS and CDR2 SASEGT. CDR3 amino acids: CASSVGGGQNSGNTIYF. CDR3 DNA: TGTGCCAGCAGTGTAGGGGGGGGACAGAACTCTGGAAACACCATATATTTT.

This clone was counted only a few times. V and J are TRBV5-6 and TRBJ2-2; no firm D call. CDR3 length equals 14 residues. Trimming pared 1 base from V and 2 bases from J, leaving 6 bases between. Germline CDR1 and CDR2: SGHDT and YYEEEE. The CDR3 region is CASSLRYNTGELFF. The CDR3, as DNA: TGTGCCAGCAGCTTGCGCTATAACACCGGGGAGCTGTTTTTT.

V usage is TRBV27 and J usage is TRBJ2-1, with D perhaps TRBD1 or TRBD2 (5 bases each). V was cut by 7 bases and J by 9 bases, with 13 bases left in between. This CDR3 has 12 residues. Per the germline V gene, CDR1 is MNHEY and CDR2 is SMNVEV (reference sequence). DNA of the CDR3: TGTGCCAGCAAGGCTAGGGACGTTGAGCAGTTCTTC. It translates to CASKARDVEQFF.

This chain uses TRBV19 with TRBJ1-3; D is possibly TRBD1 (5 bases). The V and J ends lost 3 bases and 0 bases respectively, with 12 bases between them. From germline, CDR1 is LNHDA and CDR2 SQIVND (reference sequence). CDR3 length: 16 amino acids. The CDR3 sequence is CASSIDRSSSGNTIYF. The CDR3 DNA reads as TGTGCCAGTAGTATTGACAGATCAAGCTCTGGAAACACCATATATTTT.

This clone was observed a single time. This chain joins TRBV19 and TRBJ1-2; TRBD1 matches at 7 bases. The CDR3 loop spans 14 amino acids. Per germline, CDR1 LNHDA and CDR2 SQIVND (reference sequence). The V and J ends lost 7 bases and 4 bases, in that order; junction bases with no gene match: 9. CDR3 nucleotide sequence: TGTGCCAGTATGCTCGCACAGGGGTTCTATGGCTACACCTTC. Translation gives CASMLAQGFYGYTF.

This clone was picked up a small number of times. The chain recombines TRBV27 with TRBJ2-1; D uncertain. The ends were cut back, 4 bases at V and 2 bases at J, with 15 bases in the middle. Germline-derived CDR1 and CDR2 are MNHEY and SMNVEV (reference sequence). The CDR3 runs 16 residues. For the CDR3, the DNA is TGTGCCAGCAGTTCCTTTAGTGGGGATCCCTACAATGAGCAGTTCTTC. It specifies CASSSFSGDPYNEQFF.

This sequence joins TRBV6-5 and TRBJ2-4, with a weak D call TRBD2 (6 bases). The CDR3 contains 15 residues. The V and J ends lost 5 bases and 2 bases respectively, with 13 bases between them. The V gene's germline CDR1 is MNHEY and CDR2 SVGAGI. In DNA form, the CDR3 reads TGTGCCAGCAGTCCCTGGGGGGACCCCAAAAACATTCAGTACTTC. Encoded protein: CASSPWGDPKNIQYF.

The chain couples TRBV5-4 to TRBJ1-2; D is perhaps TRBD1 (6 bases). V lost 0 bases, J lost 4 bases, and 13 bases lay in between. This CDR3 contains 15 residues. Per the germline V gene, CDR1 is SGHNT and CDR2 is YYREEE (reference sequence). CDR3 DNA: TGTGCCAGCAGCTTGGGTGGGGGGGCTGGCTATGGCTACACCTTC. As protein: CASSLGGGAGYGYTF.

V is TRBV7-8 and J is TRBJ1-2; maybe TRBD1 (5 bases). There are 16 residues in the CDR3. V lost 1 base and J lost 1, with 13 bases in between. Germline CDR1 reads SGHVS; CDR2 reads FQNEAQ. The CDR3 is CASSLGLARDNYGYTF. The DNA for the CDR3 is TGTGCCAGCAGCTTAGGACTCGCCAGGGATAACTATGGCTACACCTTC.

The V call is TRBV30, the J call TRBJ2-7, with TRBD1 matching over 9 bases. The germline V gene encodes CDR1 GTSNPN and CDR2 SVGIG (reference sequence). CDR3 size: 12 residues. The trim removed 8 bases at V and 3 bases at J, leaving 5 bases unmatched. Written as DNA, the CDR3 is TGTGCCCGACAGGGGGGCGGCTACGAGCAGTACTTC. This encodes CARQGGGYEQYF.

The chain employs TRBV14 and TRBJ2-1, with D hard to call. The CDR3 loop spans 15 amino acids. Germline loops: CDR1 SGHDN, CDR2 FVKESK. Trimming took 0 bases from V and 1 from J, leaving 7 bases between them. The CDR3 region is CASSQEPGSYNEQFF. The DNA for the CDR3 is TGTGCCAGCAGCCAAGAACCAGGTTCCTACAATGAGCAGTTCTTC.

The rearrangement links TRBV6-5 to TRBJ2-7; 9 nucleotides agree with TRBD1. J lost 3 bases, V lost 6 bases, and 9 bases had no gene match. CDR1 is MNHEY and CDR2 is SVGAGI in the germline V gene. The CDR3 has 15 residues. The chain's CDR3 is CASSPSGQGGYEQYF. CDR3 bases: TGTGCCAGCAGCCCTTCGGGACAGGGAGGCTACGAGCAGTACTTC.

The chain employs TRBV11-2 and TRBJ2-3; D may correspond to TRBD1 or TRBD2 (5 bases each). This CDR3 is built from 14 residues. Germline V gives CDR1 SGHAT, CDR2 FQNNGV. Trimming left V 0 bases short and J 6 bases short, with 10 bases between. CDR3 DNA sequence: TGTGCCAGCAGCTTAGAGGGACCCCAGGATACGCAGTATTTT. Translating it yields CASSLEGPQDTQYF.